The clone carrying this T cell receptor (beta chain) was picked up one time. The CDR3 consists of 15 residues. CDR1 and CDR2 (germline): SGHAT, FQNNGV. Between the trimmed V and J ends, which lost 5 bases and 5 bases, there was a span of 18 bases. The assay was immunoSEQ multiplex PCR, and TCRdb's table has in-frame clones only and misses some. This sample carries roughly 93,000 clones, 80% to 95% of them seen once, and the ten largest clones take 1.5% to 2%. This sample was included in a study of T cell changes during pregnancy in multiple sclerosis. The chain recombines TRBV11-2 with TRBJ1-1; a weak D match, TRBD1 (6 bases). The sequenced sample was peripheral blood, obtained in the first trimester of pregnancy. The receptor was isolated from a female donor in good health, enrolled as a control in a pregnancy study. The CDR3: CASSPLQGKMTEAFF. DNA for the CDR3: TGTGCCAGCAGCCCACTACAGGGAAAAATGACTGAAGCTTTCTTT. Based on the CDR3 plus reference TRBV11-2 and TRBJ1-1, the full variable domain is EAGVAQSPRYKIIEKRQSVAFWCNPISGHATLYWYQQILGQGPKLLIQFQNNGVVDDSQLPKDRFSAERLKGVDSTLKIQPAKLEDSAVYLCASSPLQGKMTEAFFGQGTRLTVV.